This T cell receptor (beta chain) was retrieved from a study of regulatory T cells in long-lasting Graves disease. Described time point: persistent/refractory GD, antithyroid drugs over 5 years with positive TRAb. RNA isolated from PBMCs was used to make the TCR library. HTBI primers from iRepertoire and Arm-PCR of CDR3 regions yielded the TCR beta libraries. Using its own MiXCR run on the multiplex PCR reads, TCRdb lists one record per CDR3 protein. The top ten hold about an eighth of the sample, which has 400,000 to 500,000 distinct CDR3 sequences, roughly 22% seen once. The V gene's germline CDR1 is MNHEY and CDR2 SVGEGT. The CDR3 is made up of 15 amino acids. Deletions cut 0 bases from V and 3 bases from J, with 9 bases between.

Here the sequenced sample was peripheral blood mononuclear cells (PBMCs), taken when the disease was refractory, from a patient treated with antithyroid drugs. This receptor was identified in a female donor with Graves disease. The J gene is TRBJ2-1, the V gene TRBV6-2 or TRBV6-3; D call uncertain. CDR3 residues: CASSYSIRSYNEQFF. In DNA form, the CDR3 reads TGTGCCAGCAGTTACTCGATCAGGAGCTACAATGAGCAGTTCTTC.